Following are 27 T cell receptor beta chains from one sample sequenced in a study of molecular identifiers for immune sequencing clone quantification. MiXCR, run by TCRdb on the PCR reads, gives a single entry per CDR3 protein. The sample has about 320,000 distinct CDR3 sequences; under 25% are singletons. The sequencing sample was made of naive CD8+ T cells from blood, with Jurkat cell RNA spiked in. As to subset: FACS-sorted CD8+CD4-CCR7+CD45RA+ naive T cells. The receptors originated from a human donor in good health. Some libraries in this study had Jurkat cell RNA spiked in.

In its sample, this clonotype was seen many times. The rearrangement joins TRBV19 to TRBJ1-5; no clear D. V lost 9 bases and J 1 base, leaving 16 bases between the germline ends. Germline lookup yields CDR1 LNHDA and CDR2 SQIVND (reference sequence). This CDR3 comprises 15 residues. CDR3 protein: CASRIGSRSNQPQHF. CDR3 DNA sequence: TGTGCCAGCCGAATTGGATCAAGGAGCAATCAGCCCCAGCATTTT. Filled out from reference TRBV19 and TRBJ1-5, the complete variable domain reads DGGITQSPKYLFRKEGQNVTLSCEQNLNHDAMYWYRQDPGQGLRLIYYSQIVNDFQKGDIAEGYSVSREKKESFPLTVTSAQKNPTAFYLCASRIGSRSNQPQHFGDGTRLSIL.

Concerning this clonotype itself: A read error is possible here, since a much larger clone lies one base away. The chain joins TRBV6-5 to TRBJ2-1; TRBD2 matches 10 bases. CDR1 MNHEY and CDR2 SVGAGI come from the germline V gene. The CDR3 covers 15 residues. This chain's CDR3 is CASRYSLAGGNEQFF. The CDR3 DNA reads as TGTGCCAGCCGTTACTCGTTAGCGGGAGGTAATGAGCAGTTCTTC.

This clonotype was detected many times. V is TRBV29-1 and J is TRBJ1-2; D is perhaps TRBD1 (5 bases). V lost 4 bases and J lost 6, with 12 bases in between. Germline-derived CDR1 and CDR2 are SQVTM and ANQGSEA. The CDR3 totals 12 residues. CDR3 amino acids: CSVVRSRDGYTF. The CDR3 DNA is TGCAGCGTTGTGCGCAGCAGGGATGGCTACACCTTC.

The table lists this clonotype with many counts. This chain joins TRBV19 and TRBJ2-5, with D maybe TRBD1 (7 bases). CDR1 is LNHDA, CDR2 SQIVND, per germline (reference sequence). Trimming removed 7 bases from V and 5 bases from J, with 17 bases in between. The CDR3 loop spans 14 amino acids. This CDR3 reads CASNPGGFDETQYF. Written as DNA, the CDR3 is TGTGCCAGTAACCCAGGGGGGTTCGATGAGACCCAGTACTTC.

This rearrangement joins TRBV7-6 to TRBJ1-2; D might be TRBD1 (6 bases). Germline assignment: CDR1 SGHVS and CDR2 FNYEAQ. V was pared by 5 bases and J by 2 bases, with 24 bases between. This CDR3 region has 18 residues. CDR3 bases: TGTGCCAGCAGCCCCCTGGTAGGGGGAGTAATTAGGAACTATGGCTACACCTTC. Residues: CASSPLVGGVIRNYGYTF. The full variable domain, rest sourced from reference TRBV7-6 and TRBJ1-2, is GAGVSQSPRYKVTKRGQDVALRCDPISGHVSLYWYRQALGQGPEFLTYFNYEAQQDKSGLPNDRFSAERPEGSISTLTIQRTEQRDSAMYRCASSPLVGGVIRNYGYTFGSGTRLTVV.

This clonotype appeared once. The junction departs from the called germline gene at one end, perhaps through a read error. This rearrangement joins TRBV27 to TRBJ1-4; D call uncertain. This CDR3 has 16 amino acids. Germline-derived CDR1 and CDR2 are MNHEY and SMNVEV (reference sequence). CDR3 amino acids: CASSFTQLRGVEKLFF. CDR3 nucleotide sequence: TGCGCCAGCAGTTTCACCCAACTACGCGGGGTTGAAAAACTGTTTTTT.

There are a few counts of this clonotype. This chain uses TRBV6-1 with TRBJ2-7, with TRBD2 as a possible D gene (5 bases). The CDR3 covers 14 residues. The V end was cut by 8 bases, the J end by 3 bases, with 17 bases between. Per the germline V gene, CDR1 is MNHNS and CDR2 is SASEGT. The DNA for the CDR3 is TGTGCCAGCGGTGGCGGCGTAGGAGGCTACGAGCAGTACTTC. Translated: CASGGGVGGYEQYF.

This clonotype was seen a handful of times. V usage is TRBV6-5 and J usage is TRBJ2-1; TRBD2 agrees at 11 bases. V lost 2 bases to trimming and J lost 7 bases; unmatched junction nucleotides: 4. The CDR3 sequence is 15 residues long. CDR1 MNHEY and CDR2 SVGAGI come from the germline V gene. The DNA of the CDR3 is TGTGCCAGCAGTTACGCACTAGCGGGAGAGAATGAGCAGTTCTTC. This gives the protein CASSYALAGENEQFF.

The gene calls are TRBV11-1 and TRBJ2-3, with D possibly TRBD2 on 5 matching bases. This CDR3 contains 15 residues. Germline V gene lookup returns CDR1 SGHAT and CDR2 FQDESV (reference sequence). The V end was cut by 5 bases, the J end by 4 bases, with 16 bases between. The CDR3 DNA is TGTGCCAGCAGCCGTTTCGGAGGAGTCGCAGATACGCAGTATTTT. This encodes CASSRFGGVADTQYF.

The rearrangement links TRBV4-1 to TRBJ1-5; 11 positions agree with TRBD1. V gave up 10 bases and J gave up 5 bases; unmatched junction bases: 10. CDR1 is MGHRA and CDR2 is YSYEKL in the germline V gene. The CDR3 loop spans 15 amino acids. CDR3 sequence (DNA): TGCGCCAACAGACTCTGGGACAGGGGGGATCAGCCCCAGCATTTT. It translates to CANRLWDRGDQPQHF.

This rearrangement joins TRBV6-2 or TRBV6-3 to TRBJ2-5; no firm D call. V was pared by 0 bases and J by 2 bases, with 7 bases between. This CDR3 has 14 residues. Germline lookup yields CDR1 MNHEY and CDR2 SVGEGT. CDR3: CASSYSNEQETQYF. The CDR3 DNA reads TGTGCCAGCAGTTACTCGAACGAGCAAGAGACCCAGTACTTC.

This clonotype has just a few counts. V usage is TRBV27 and J usage is TRBJ2-3, with 8 bases that match TRBD2. V shed 5 bases and J 2 bases; nucleotides not matched to a gene: 12. Germline V gene lookup returns CDR1 MNHEY and CDR2 SMNVEV (reference sequence). This CDR3 is built from 17 residues. CDR3 region: CASSPENRGGPTDTQYF. The CDR3 DNA is TGTGCCAGCAGTCCCGAGAACCGGGGGGGGCCCACAGATACGCAGTATTTT.

The sample holds many counts of this clonotype. The rearrangement links TRBV5-6 to TRBJ2-2; the D call may be TRBD1 or TRBD2 (5 bases each). The CDR3 has 15 amino acids. Germline loops: CDR1 SGHDT, CDR2 YYEEEE. Trimming cost V 4 bases and J 5 bases, with 15 bases left between them. CDR3 nucleotide sequence: TGTGCCAGCAGCCTTAGGGACCTCCTGACCGGGGAGCTGTTTTTT. It specifies CASSLRDLLTGELFF.

In this sample, this clonotype turned up once. A much larger clonotype is one base distant, so this may be a read error. The CDR3 reads CANSPKRTGEAFF. CDR3 coding DNA: TGTGCCAACAGCCCAAAACGGACGGGCGAAGCTTTCTTT. V usage is TRBV9 and J usage is TRBJ1-1; D unresolved. CDR1 is SGDLS, CDR2 YYNGEE, per germline. CDR3 length: 13 amino acids.

The V call is TRBV19, the J call TRBJ1-2; D is unresolved. The CDR3 length is 15 residues. Germline CDR1 LNHDA, CDR2 SQIVND (reference sequence). V was clipped by 6 bases and J by 4 bases, with 18 bases between them. CDR3 in amino acids: CASSADDGIPYGYTF. The CDR3, as DNA: TGTGCCAGTAGCGCCGACGACGGAATACCCTATGGCTACACCTTC. Variable domain in full (rest from reference TRBV19 and TRBJ1-2): DGGITQSPKYLFRKEGQNVTLSCEQNLNHDAMYWYRQDPGQGLRLIYYSQIVNDFQKGDIAEGYSVSREKKESFPLTVTSAQKNPTAFYLCASSADDGIPYGYTFGSGTRLTVV.

The chain links TRBV19 to TRBJ2-3; 12 bases align to TRBD2. Germline loops: CDR1 LNHDA, CDR2 SQIVND (reference sequence). The CDR3 covers 17 residues. Trimming removed 6 bases from V and 3 bases from J; junction bases left unmatched: 10. The CDR3 region is CASSNIGTSGFTDTQYF. DNA of the CDR3: TGTGCCAGTAGCAACATAGGGACTAGCGGGTTTACAGATACGCAGTATTTT.

A few counts support this clonotype. At one boundary the junction diverges from the germline segment, which might be a read error. V gene TRBV7-9 combines with J gene TRBJ1-1; 7 positions agree with TRBD1. Per the germline V gene, CDR1 is SEHNR and CDR2 is FQNEAQ (reference sequence). The CDR3 spans 15 residues. CDR3 sequence (DNA): TGTGCCAGCAGCTACGGGGACAGACCCTCTCCTGAGGCTTTCTTT. This gives the protein CASSYGDRPSPEAFF.

CDR3 sequence reads: CASSLRDRYYEQYF. The CDR3 region has the DNA TGTGCCAGCAGTTTACGGGACAGGTACTACGAGCAGTACTTC. This chain uses TRBV27 with TRBJ2-7; the match to TRBD1 covers 8 bases. This CDR3 has 14 amino acids. CDR1 is MNHEY, CDR2 SMNVEV, per germline (reference sequence). J gave up 3 bases and V 2 bases, and 3 bases lay outside the gene matches.

V and J are TRBV11-2 and TRBJ2-3; D is uncertain. CDR3 length: 14 amino acids. Germline V gene sequence: CDR1 SGHAT, CDR2 FQNNGV. Trimming left V 2 bases short and J 3 bases short, with 9 bases between. CDR3 sequence: CASSLYIKTDTQYF. The CDR3 nucleotides read TGTGCCAGCAGCTTATATATTAAAACAGATACGCAGTATTTT.

This chain uses TRBV12-3 or TRBV12-4 with TRBJ2-7, with 9 bases identical to TRBD1. The CDR3 contains 14 residues. The junction had 9 bases not matched to a gene; V was cut back by 8 bases and J by 4 bases. The CDR3 is CASGTGGSSYEQYF. The CDR3 DNA reads TGTGCCAGCGGCACAGGGGGCTCGTCTTACGAGCAGTACTTC.

CDR3 sequence: CASSYLNRPNYGYTF. Written as DNA, the CDR3 is TGTGCCAGCAGTTACCTGAACCGACCTAACTATGGCTACACCTTC. The chain links TRBV6-2 or TRBV6-3 to TRBJ1-2; D not resolved. Germline V lookup: CDR1 MNHEY, CDR2 SVGEGT. V lost 2 bases, J lost 0 bases, and 10 bases lay in between. The CDR3 spans 15 residues.

The rearrangement links TRBV20-1 to TRBJ2-7; no firm D call. Germline V lookup: CDR1 DFQATT, CDR2 SNEGSKA (reference sequence). This CDR3 comprises 13 residues. CDR3 nucleotide sequence: TGCAGGTACCGGCTGGCGGACCCATACGAGCAGTACTTC. This encodes CRYRLADPYEQYF.

This clonotype has a count of ten or more. The chain joins TRBV7-9 to TRBJ2-3; no firm D call. The CDR3 has 13 residues. Germline loops: CDR1 SEHNR, CDR2 FQNEAQ (reference sequence). V was shortened by 4 bases and J by 4 bases, with 9 bases between the two germline ends. CDR3 DNA sequence: TGTGCCAGCAGCTCAAGCGTCGCAGATACGCAGTATTTT. Protein: CASSSSVADTQYF.

This clonotype has more than one count but fewer than ten. The chain links TRBV28 to TRBJ2-2, with TRBD2 identical over 8 bases. Germline CDR1 and CDR2: MDHEN and SYDVKM. The CDR3 spans 17 residues. V was pared by 2 bases and J by 1 base, with 6 bases of the junction left unmatched. DNA for the CDR3: TGTGCCAGCAGTTTACCGTTGACTAGCGAGAACACCGGGGAGCTGTTTTTT. Translated: CASSLPLTSENTGELFF.

This clonotype was observed a handful of times. The CDR3 here is CAISDRPQSSGGYEQYF. The CDR3 coding sequence is TGTGCCATCAGTGACCGACCGCAGTCTAGCGGGGGGTACGAGCAGTACTTC. This rearrangement joins TRBV10-3 to TRBJ2-7, with TRBD2 matching 11 bases. This CDR3 is 17 amino acids long. Germline assignment: CDR1 ENHRY and CDR2 SYGVKD. The ends lost 3 bases at V and 4 bases at J; junction bases unmatched: 11.

This clonotype was found many times. The chain employs TRBV30 and TRBJ2-1; D gene unclear. The V end was cut by 1 base, the J end by 10 bases, with 14 bases between. This CDR3 comprises 13 residues. Germline assignment: CDR1 GTSNPN and CDR2 SVGIG (reference sequence). CDR3 bases: TGTGCCTGGAGTGGGGTCCAAGTATACGAGCAGTTCTTC. Residues: CAWSGVQVYEQFF.

The sample holds a few counts of this clonotype. J is TRBJ2-5 and V is TRBV6-1; D not certain. Between the trimmed V and J ends, which lost 3 bases and 2 bases, there was a span of 10 bases. Germline loops: CDR1 MNHNS, CDR2 SASEGT. This CDR3 contains 14 residues. CDR3 in DNA: TGTGCCAGCAGTGATCTCGCCCGGCAAGAGACCCAGTACTTC. Translation: CASSDLARQETQYF.